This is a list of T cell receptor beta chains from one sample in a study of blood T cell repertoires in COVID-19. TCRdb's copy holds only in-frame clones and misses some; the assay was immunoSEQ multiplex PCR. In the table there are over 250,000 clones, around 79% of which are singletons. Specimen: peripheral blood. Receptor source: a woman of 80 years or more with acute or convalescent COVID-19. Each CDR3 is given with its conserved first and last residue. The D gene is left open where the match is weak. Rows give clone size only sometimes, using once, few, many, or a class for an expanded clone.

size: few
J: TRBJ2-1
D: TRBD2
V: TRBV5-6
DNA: TGTGCCAGCAGCTTGTTCGGGACTAGAATCGATAATGAGCAGTTCTTC
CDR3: CASSLFGTRIDNEQFF

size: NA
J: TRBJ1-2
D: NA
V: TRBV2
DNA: TGTGCCAGCAAGGTAACAGGAGGGAACTATGGCTACACCTTC
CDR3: CASKVTGGNYGYTF

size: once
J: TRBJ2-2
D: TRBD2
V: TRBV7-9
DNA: TGTGCCAGCAGCCCTCGAGCGGGAGGTGGGACCGGGGAGCTGTTTTTT
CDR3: CASSPRAGGGTGELFF

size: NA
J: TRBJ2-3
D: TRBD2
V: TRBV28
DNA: TGTGCCAGCAGCAGGACTAGCGGGCCCGCAGATACGCAGTATTTT
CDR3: CASSRTSGPADTQYF

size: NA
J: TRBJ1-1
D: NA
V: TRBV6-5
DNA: TGTGCCAGCAGTTACTCGTTAAACAGGGAAACTGAAGCTTTCTTT
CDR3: CASSYSLNRETEAFF

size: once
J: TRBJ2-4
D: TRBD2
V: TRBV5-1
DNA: TGCGCCAGCCGCACCGGGACTAGCGGGATTGGGAACATTCAGTACTTC
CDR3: CASRTGTSGIGNIQYF

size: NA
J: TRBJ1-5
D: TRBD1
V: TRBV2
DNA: TGTGCCAGCAGACTAGGGACAGGGGTTCAGCCCCAGCATTTT
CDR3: CASRLGTGVQPQHF

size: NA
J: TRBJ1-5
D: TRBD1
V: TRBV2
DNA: TGTGCCAGCAGTGAACCCGGACAGGGAACTCAGCCCCAGCATTTT
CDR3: CASSEPGQGTQPQHF

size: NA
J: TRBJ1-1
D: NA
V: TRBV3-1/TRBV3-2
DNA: TGTGCCAGCAGCCAAGTTGAAGCCCGCTCTGAGGCTTTCTTT
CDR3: CASSQVEARSEAFF

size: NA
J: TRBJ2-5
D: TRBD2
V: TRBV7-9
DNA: TGTGCCAGCAGCTTAGTCGTCATAGCGGGTAAAGGTGAAGGGACCCAGTACTTC
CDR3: CASSLVVIAGKGEGTQYF

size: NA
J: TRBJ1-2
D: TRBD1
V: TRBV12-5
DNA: TGTGCTAGTGGTTTGGTCCGAGGACAGGCCCCACTAGGCTACACCTTC
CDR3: CASGLVRGQAPLGYTF

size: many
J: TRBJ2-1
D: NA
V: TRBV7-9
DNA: TGTGCCAGCAGCTTATGGGGCGGAGATGGGGAGCAGTTCTTC
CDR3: CASSLWGGDGEQFF

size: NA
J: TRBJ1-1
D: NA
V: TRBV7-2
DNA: TGTGCCAGCAGCTTAGGGGGGCCAGCCGCGGGTACTGAAGCTTTCTTT
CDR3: CASSLGGPAAGTEAFF

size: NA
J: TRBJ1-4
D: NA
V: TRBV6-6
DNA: TGTGCCAGCAGGAACAGGGAGGGGAATGAAAAACTGTTTTTT
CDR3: CASRNREGNEKLFF

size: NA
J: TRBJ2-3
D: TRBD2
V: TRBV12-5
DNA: TGTGCTAGTGGTTTGGGTAGCGGGAGCACAGATACGCAGTATTTT
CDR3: CASGLGSGSTDTQYF

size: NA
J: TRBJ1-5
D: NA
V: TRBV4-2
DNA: TGTGCCAGCAGCCAGGCAGGGCGTTATAGCAATCAGCCCCAGCATTTT
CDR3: CASSQAGRYSNQPQHF

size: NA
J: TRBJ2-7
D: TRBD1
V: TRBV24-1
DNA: TGTGCCACCACCGAATGGGGGCAGGGGGCTAACGAGCAGTACTTC
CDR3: CATTEWGQGANEQYF

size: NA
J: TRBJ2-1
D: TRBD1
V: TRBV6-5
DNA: TGTGCCAGCAGCCTATCTGGGACAGGGACGGGAGAGCAGTTCTTC
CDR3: CASSLSGTGTGEQFF

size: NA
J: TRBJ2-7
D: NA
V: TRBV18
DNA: TGTGCCAGCTCACAAGTGGGACAAGCCTACGAGCAGTACTTC
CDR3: CASSQVGQAYEQYF

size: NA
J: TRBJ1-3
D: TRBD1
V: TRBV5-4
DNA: TGTGCCAGCAGCTTGGATCAGGGGGCTGGAAACACCATATATTTT
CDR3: CASSLDQGAGNTIYF

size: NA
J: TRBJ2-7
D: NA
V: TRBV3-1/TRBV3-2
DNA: TGTGCCAGCAGCCAAGGGAGGGCCGAGCAGTACTTC
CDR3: CASSQGRAEQYF

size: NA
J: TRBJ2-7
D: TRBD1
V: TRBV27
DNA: TGTGCCAGCAGCACCGGGACAGGCTTTTCCTACGAGCAGTACTTC
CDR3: CASSTGTGFSYEQYF

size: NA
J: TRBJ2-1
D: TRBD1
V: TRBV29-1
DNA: TGCAGCGTTGAAACCTCCCCCTCGACAGGGAGGCAGTTCTTC
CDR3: CSVETSPSTGRQFF

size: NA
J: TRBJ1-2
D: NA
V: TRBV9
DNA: TGTGCCAGCAGAGGCCCGAGTGCAGGGGAACACTATGGCTACACCTTC
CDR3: CASRGPSAGEHYGYTF

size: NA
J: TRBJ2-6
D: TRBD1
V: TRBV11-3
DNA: TGTGCCAGCAGCTCAGCAGGGGGCTCGGGGGCCAACGTCCTGACTTTC
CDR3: CASSSAGGSGANVLTF

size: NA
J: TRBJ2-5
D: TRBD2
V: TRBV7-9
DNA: TGTGCCAGCAGCCTTATAGCGGGGAGGGAGACCCAGTACTTC
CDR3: CASSLIAGRETQYF

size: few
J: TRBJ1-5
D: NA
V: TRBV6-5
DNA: TGTGCCAGCAGTTACTCGAGGGGCAATCAGCCCCAGCATTTT
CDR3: CASSYSRGNQPQHF

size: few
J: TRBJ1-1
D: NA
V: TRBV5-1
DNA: TGCGCCAGCAGCTTGGCCCGGCAGGGTCAAGCTTTCTTT
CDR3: CASSLARQGQAFF

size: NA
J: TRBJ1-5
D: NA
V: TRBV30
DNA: TGTGCCTGGAGTGTTGGGGGGTCAGGCAATCAGCCCCAGCATTTT
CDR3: CAWSVGGSGNQPQHF

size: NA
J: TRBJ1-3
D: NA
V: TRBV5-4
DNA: TGTGCCAGCAGCGAGGCGGGAACTATCTCTGGAAACACCATATATTTT
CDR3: CASSEAGTISGNTIYF

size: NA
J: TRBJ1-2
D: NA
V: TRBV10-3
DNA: TGTGCCAACCGGGACACCGTCGAGGGAGGCTACACCTTC
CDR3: CANRDTVEGGYTF

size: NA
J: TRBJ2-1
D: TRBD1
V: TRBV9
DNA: TGTGCCAGCAGCGTACGGGACAGGATTTACAATGAGCAGTTCTTC
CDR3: CASSVRDRIYNEQFF

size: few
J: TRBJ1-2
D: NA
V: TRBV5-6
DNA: TGTGCCAGCAGCTTAGAGAGAAGGGGTTCCTTTTATGGCTACACCTTC
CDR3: CASSLERRGSFYGYTF

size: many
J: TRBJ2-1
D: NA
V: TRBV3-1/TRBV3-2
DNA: TGTGCCAGCAGCCAAGGTTTTGCGTCGGGGGAGTGGAATGAGCAGTTCTTC
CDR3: CASSQGFASGEWNEQFF

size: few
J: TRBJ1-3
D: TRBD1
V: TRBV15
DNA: TGTGCCACCAGCAGGGCGACAGGGGTTGGAAACACCATATATTTT
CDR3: CATSRATGVGNTIYF

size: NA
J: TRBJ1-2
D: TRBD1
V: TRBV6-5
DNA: TGTGCCAGCAGTTTCACAGGGGGCGCAGGAGGCTACACCTTC
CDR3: CASSFTGGAGGYTF

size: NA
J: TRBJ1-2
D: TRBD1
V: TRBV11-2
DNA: TGTGCCAGCAGCCGAGGACAGGGAGGCTACACCTTC
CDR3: CASSRGQGGYTF

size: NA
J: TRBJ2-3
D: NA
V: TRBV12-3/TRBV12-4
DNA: TGTGCCAGCAGTTTAGCCAATACGCAGTATTTT
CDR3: CASSLANTQYF

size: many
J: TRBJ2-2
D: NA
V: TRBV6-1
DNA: TGTGCCAGCAGTGAAGGGGGGCAAGGATCCGGGGAGCTGTTTTTT
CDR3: CASSEGGQGSGELFF

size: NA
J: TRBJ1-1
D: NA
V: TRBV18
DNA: TGTGCCAGCTCACCCCAGGGAGGGGACACTGAAGCTTTCTTT
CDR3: CASSPQGGDTEAFF

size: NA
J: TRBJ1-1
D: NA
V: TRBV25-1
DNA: TGTGCCAGCCGCAGTGAAATCTTGTACACTGAAGCTTTCTTT
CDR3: CASRSEILYTEAFF

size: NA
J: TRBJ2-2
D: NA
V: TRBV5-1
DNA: TGCGCCAGCAGCTTGGGTCACGGCACCGGGGAGCTGTTTTTT
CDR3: CASSLGHGTGELFF

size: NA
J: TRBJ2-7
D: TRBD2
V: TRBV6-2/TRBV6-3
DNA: TGTGCCAGCAGCCCCCAAGCGGGAGGCCTCGGCGAGCAGTACTTC
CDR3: CASSPQAGGLGEQYF

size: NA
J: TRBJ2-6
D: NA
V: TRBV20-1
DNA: TGCAGTGCTAGTCCCCCGGGTGGGGCCAACGTCCTGACTTTC
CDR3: CSASPPGGANVLTF

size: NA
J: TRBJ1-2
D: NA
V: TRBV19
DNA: TGTGCCAGCACTCCTTCAGGGGTGGGTCCCTATGGCTACACCTTC
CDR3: CASTPSGVGPYGYTF

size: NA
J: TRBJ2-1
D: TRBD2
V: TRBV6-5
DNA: TGTGCCAGCACCCCTAGCGGGAGAGGCGGTGAGCAGTTCTTC
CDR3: CASTPSGRGGEQFF

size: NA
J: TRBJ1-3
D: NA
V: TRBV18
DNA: TGTGCCAGCTCAGTTTTGACAGAATCCTCTGGAAACACCATATATTTT
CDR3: CASSVLTESSGNTIYF

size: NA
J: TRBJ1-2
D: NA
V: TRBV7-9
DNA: TGTGCCAGCAGCTCCTCGAACTATGGCTACACCTTC
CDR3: CASSSSNYGYTF

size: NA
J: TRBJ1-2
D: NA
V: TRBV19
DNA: TGTGCCAGTAGTATACGTCAGGGGCTTCGCTATGGCTACACCTTC
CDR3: CASSIRQGLRYGYTF

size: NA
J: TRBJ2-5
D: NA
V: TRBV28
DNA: TGTGCCAGCAGTCAGCCGGGACTTGGAAAAGAGACCCAGTACTTC
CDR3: CASSQPGLGKETQYF

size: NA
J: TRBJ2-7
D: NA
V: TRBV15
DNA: TGTGCCACCAGCAGAGATCTGTTGGCCAGTCCCACGGAGCAGTACTTC
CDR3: CATSRDLLASPTEQYF

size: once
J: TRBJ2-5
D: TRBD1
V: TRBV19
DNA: TGTGCCAGTAGTAACCAAGGGACAGGGGCGGAGACCCAGTACTTC
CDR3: CASSNQGTGAETQYF